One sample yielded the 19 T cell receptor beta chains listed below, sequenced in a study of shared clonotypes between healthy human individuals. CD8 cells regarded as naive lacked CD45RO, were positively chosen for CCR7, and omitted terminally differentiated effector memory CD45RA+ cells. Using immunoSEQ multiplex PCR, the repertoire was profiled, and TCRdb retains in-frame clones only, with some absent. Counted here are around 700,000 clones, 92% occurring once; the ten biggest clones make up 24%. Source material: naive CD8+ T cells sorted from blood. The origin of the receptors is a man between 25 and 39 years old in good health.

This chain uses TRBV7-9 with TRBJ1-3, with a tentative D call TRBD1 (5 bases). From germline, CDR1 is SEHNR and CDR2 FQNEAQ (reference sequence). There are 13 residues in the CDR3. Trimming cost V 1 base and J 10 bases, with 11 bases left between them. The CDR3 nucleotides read TGTGCCAGCAGCTTAGGGGAGACAGAGACCATATATTTT. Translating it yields CASSLGETETIYF.

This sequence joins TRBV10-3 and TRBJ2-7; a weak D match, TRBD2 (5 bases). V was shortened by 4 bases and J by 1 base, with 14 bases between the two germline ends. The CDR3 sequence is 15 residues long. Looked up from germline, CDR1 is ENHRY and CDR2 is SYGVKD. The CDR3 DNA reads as TGTGCCATCAGTGGCCTGGTTGAGGGATCCTACGAGCAGTACTTC. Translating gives CAISGLVEGSYEQYF.

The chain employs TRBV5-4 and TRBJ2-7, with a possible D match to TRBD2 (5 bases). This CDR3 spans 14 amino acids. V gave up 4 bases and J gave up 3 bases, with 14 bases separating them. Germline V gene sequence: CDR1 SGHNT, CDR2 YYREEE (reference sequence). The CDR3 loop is CASSGRGLSYEQYF. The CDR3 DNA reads TGTGCCAGCAGCGGCCGCGGGTTGAGCTACGAGCAGTACTTC.

CDR3 in DNA: TGTGCCAGCAGCCCGACCCTCGATCGACAGAATGAAGCTTTCTTT. Translated: CASSPTLDRQNEAFF. This chain uses TRBV7-3 with TRBJ1-1; D perhaps matches TRBD1 (5 bases). This CDR3 contains 15 residues. V lost 5 bases and J lost 7, with 20 bases in between. Germline-derived CDR1 and CDR2 are SGHTA and FQGTGA.

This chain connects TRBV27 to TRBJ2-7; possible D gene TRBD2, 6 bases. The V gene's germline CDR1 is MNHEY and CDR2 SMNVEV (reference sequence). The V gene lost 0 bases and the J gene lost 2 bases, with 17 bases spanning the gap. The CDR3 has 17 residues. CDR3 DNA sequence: TGTGCCAGCAGTTTATCCTATCGCCGGGACTTGGCCTACGAGCAGTACTTC. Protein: CASSLSYRRDLAYEQYF.

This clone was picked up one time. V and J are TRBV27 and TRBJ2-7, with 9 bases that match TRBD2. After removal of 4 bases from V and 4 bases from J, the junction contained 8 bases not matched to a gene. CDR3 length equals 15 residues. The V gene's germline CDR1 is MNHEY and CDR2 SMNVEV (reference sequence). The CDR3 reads CASSWSGTSFYEQYF. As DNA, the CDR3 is TGTGCCAGCAGTTGGTCCGGGACTAGCTTTTACGAGCAGTACTTC.

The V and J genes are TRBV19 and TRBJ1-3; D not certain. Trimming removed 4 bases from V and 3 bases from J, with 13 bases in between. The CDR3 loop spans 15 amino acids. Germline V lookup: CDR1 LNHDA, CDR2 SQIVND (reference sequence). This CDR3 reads CASSTWTGFGNTIYF. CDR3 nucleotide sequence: TGTGCCAGTAGTACCTGGACGGGCTTTGGAAACACCATATATTTT.

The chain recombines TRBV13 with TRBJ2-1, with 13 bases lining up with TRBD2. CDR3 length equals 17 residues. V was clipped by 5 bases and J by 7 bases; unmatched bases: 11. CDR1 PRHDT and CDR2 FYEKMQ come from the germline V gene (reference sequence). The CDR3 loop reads CASSQGLAGVPRNEQFF. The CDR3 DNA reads TGTGCCAGCAGCCAAGGACTAGCGGGAGTTCCACGGAATGAGCAGTTCTTC.

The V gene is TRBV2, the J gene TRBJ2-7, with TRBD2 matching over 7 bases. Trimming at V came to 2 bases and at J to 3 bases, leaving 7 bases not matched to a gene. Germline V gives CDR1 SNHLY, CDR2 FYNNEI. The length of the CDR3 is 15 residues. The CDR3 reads CASSEYPSGIYEQYF. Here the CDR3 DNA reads TGTGCCAGCAGTGAATATCCTAGCGGCATCTACGAGCAGTACTTC.

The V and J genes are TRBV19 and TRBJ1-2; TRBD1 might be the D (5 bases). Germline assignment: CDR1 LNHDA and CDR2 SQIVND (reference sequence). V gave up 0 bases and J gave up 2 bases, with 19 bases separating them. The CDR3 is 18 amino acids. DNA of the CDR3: TGTGCCAGTAGTATAGACCTCCGAACGGAAAGACAGAACTATGGCTACACCTTC. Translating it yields CASSIDLRTERQNYGYTF.

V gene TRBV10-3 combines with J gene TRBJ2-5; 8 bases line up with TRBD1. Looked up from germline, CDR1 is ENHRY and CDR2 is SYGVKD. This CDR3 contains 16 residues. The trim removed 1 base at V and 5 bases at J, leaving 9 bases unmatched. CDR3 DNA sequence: TGTGCCATCAGTGAGTTCGAGACAGGGGTTGTTGAGACCCAGTACTTC. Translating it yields CAISEFETGVVETQYF.

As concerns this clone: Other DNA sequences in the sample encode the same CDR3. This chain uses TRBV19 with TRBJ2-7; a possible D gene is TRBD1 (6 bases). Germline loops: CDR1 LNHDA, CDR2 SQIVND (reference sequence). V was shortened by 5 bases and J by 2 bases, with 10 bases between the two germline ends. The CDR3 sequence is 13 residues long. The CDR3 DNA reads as TGTGCCAGTAGTCCGGGACAAACCTACGAGCAGTACTTC. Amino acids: CASSPGQTYEQYF.

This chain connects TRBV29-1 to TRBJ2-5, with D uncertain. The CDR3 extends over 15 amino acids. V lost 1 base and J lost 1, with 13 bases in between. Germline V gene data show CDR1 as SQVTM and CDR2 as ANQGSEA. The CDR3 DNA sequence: TGCAGCGTTGAAGTTAGGGTGGTGGCCCAAGAGACCCAGTACTTC. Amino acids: CSVEVRVVAQETQYF.

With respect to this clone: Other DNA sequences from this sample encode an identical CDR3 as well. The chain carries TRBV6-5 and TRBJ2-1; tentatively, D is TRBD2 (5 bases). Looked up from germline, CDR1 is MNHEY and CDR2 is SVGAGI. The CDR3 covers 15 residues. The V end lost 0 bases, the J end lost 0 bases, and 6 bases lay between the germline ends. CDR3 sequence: CASSYSAGSYNEQFF. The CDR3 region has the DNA TGTGCCAGCAGTTACTCCGCGGGCTCCTACAATGAGCAGTTCTTC.

CDR3 sequence: CASSPSGDRSGTSNQPQHF. The DNA for the CDR3 is TGTGCCAGCAGCCCCTCTGGAGACAGGTCGGGGACGAGCAATCAGCCCCAGCATTTT. The chain is built from TRBV7-3 and TRBJ1-5; TRBD1 is a possible D gene (6 bases). The germline CDR1 and CDR2 sequences are SGHTA and FQGTGA. The CDR3 is 19 residues long. V was cut by 5 bases and J by 1 base, with 24 bases left in between.

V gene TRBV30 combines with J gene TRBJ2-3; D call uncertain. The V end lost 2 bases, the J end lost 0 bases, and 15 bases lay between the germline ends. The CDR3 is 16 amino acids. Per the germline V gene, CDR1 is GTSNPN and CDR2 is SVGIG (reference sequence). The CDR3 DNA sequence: TGTGCCTGGAGTATCCTCCGAGCTGATAGCACAGATACGCAGTATTTT. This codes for CAWSILRADSTDTQYF.

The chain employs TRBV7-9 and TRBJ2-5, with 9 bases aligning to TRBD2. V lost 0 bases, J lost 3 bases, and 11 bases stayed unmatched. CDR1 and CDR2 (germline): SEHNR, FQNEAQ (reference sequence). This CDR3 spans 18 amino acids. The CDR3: CASSLANVGLARKETQYF. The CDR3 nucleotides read TGTGCCAGCAGCTTAGCGAACGTTGGACTAGCGCGAAAAGAGACCCAGTACTTC.

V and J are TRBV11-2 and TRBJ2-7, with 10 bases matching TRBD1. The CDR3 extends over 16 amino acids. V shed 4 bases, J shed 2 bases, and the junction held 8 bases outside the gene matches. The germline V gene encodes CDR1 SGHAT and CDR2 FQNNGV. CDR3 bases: TGTGCCAGCAGCTCCCTTGGGACAGGGGAGGCCTACGAGCAGTACTTC. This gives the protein CASSSLGTGEAYEQYF.

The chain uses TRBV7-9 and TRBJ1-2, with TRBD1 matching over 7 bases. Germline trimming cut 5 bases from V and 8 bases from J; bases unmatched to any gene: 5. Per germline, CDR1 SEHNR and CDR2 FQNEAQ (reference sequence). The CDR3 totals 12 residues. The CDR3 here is CASSHTTGGYTF. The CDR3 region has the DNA TGTGCCAGCAGCCATACGACAGGGGGCTACACCTTC.